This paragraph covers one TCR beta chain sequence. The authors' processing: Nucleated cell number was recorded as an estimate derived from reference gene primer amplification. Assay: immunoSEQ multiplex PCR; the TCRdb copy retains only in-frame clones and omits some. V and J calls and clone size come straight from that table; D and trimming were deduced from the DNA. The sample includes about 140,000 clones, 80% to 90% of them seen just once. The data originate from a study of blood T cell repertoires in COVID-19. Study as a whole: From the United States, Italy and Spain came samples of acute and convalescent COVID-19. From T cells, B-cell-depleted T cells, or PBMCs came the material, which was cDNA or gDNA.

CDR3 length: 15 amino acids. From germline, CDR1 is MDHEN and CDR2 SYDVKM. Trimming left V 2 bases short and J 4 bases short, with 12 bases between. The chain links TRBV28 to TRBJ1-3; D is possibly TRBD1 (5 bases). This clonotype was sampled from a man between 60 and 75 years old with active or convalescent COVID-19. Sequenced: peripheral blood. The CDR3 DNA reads TGTGCCAGCAGTTTACTGCAGGGCGGCGGAAACACCATATATTTT. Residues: CASSLLQGGGNTIYF.